This T cell receptor beta chain was identified in a study of blood T cell repertoires in COVID-19. In the authors' methods: Counts of nucleated cells, estimated from reference gene primer amplification, were obtained. Only in-frame clones appear in the TCRdb table, and some are missing; sequencing was by immunoSEQ multiplex PCR. V and J calls and clone size are as listed in that table; D and trimming were resolved from the DNA. Of about 260,000 clones listed, 87% are singletons. V was pared by 0 bases and J by 7 bases, with 13 bases between. The CDR3 length is 14 residues. Germline CDR1 SGDLS, CDR2 YYNGEE.

Input material: peripheral blood. The V gene is TRBV9, the J gene TRBJ1-1; D remains unclear. The clonotype comes from a woman aged 40 to 50 who had recovered from COVID-19. CDR3 DNA: TGTGCCAGCAGCGTAGCCGGTAAGCGGGGTGAAGCTTTCTTT. Translation: CASSVAGKRGEAFF. The whole variable domain, remainder taken from reference TRBV9 and TRBJ1-1, is DSGVTQTPKHLITATGQRVTLRCSPRSGDLSVYWYQQSLDQGLQFLIQYYNGEERAKGNILERFSAQQFPDLHSELNLSSLELGDSALYFCASSVAGKRGEAFFGQGTRLTVV.